This T cell receptor (beta chain) was profiled in a study of cytomegalovirus exposure and HLA in healthy donors. The CDR3 is 17 residues long. Trimming took off 3 bases at V and 0 bases at J, with 15 bases between the two ends. Germline V gives CDR1 PRHDT, CDR2 FYEKMQ (reference sequence). PCR involved 60 Vbeta and 13 Jbeta primers. Libraries were prepared by immunoSEQ multiplex PCR; TCRdb keeps only in-frame clonotypes and omits some of them. The profile shows about 93,000 clones, roughly four fifths of them singletons. What was sequenced was PBMCs. This receptor was identified in a man aged 25-45 years in good health and CMV-seronegative. The V call is TRBV13, the J call TRBJ1-3, with D hard to call. The CDR3 is CASSFTRTTSSGNTIYF. The CDR3 DNA reads as TGTGCCAGCAGCTTTACGAGGACTACAAGCTCTGGAAACACCATATATTTT.